This entry lists 18 T cell receptor beta chains sequenced from one sample in a study of CD8 T cells in ankylosing spondylitis. Each CDR3 protein is one row after TCRdb ran MiXCR on the 5' RACE reads. The sample includes around 100,000 distinct CDR3 sequences, more than 20% of them seen just once. The sequenced material came from synovial fluid, either unsorted or a sorted T cell fraction (not recorded which). These receptors were collected from a male donor with ankylosing spondylitis.

The V gene is TRBV13, the J gene TRBJ2-2; weak D call: TRBD2 (5 bases). V was shortened by 5 bases and J by 0 bases, with 13 bases between the two germline ends. Germline lookup yields CDR1 PRHDT and CDR2 FYEKMQ (reference sequence). The CDR3 has 16 residues. CDR3 loop: CASSRAERSNTGELFF. For the CDR3, the DNA is TGTGCCAGCAGCCGCGCGGAGCGGTCGAACACCGGGGAGCTGTTTTTT.

This clonotype was found many times. V and J are TRBV12-3 or TRBV12-4 and TRBJ1-3; no clear D. With 3 bases removed from V and 1 base from J, the gap between germline ends came to 13 bases. The CDR3 covers 16 residues. CDR3 loop: CASSFGRLNSGNTIYF. CDR3 DNA sequence: TGTGCCAGCAGTTTTGGGCGACTTAATTCTGGAAACACCATATATTTT.

This clonotype was counted a single time. V and J are TRBV20-1 and TRBJ2-7; D not certain. The germline V gene has CDR1 DFQATT and CDR2 SNEGSKA (reference sequence). The CDR3 has 13 amino acids. The ends were cut back, 2 bases at V and 0 bases at J, with 8 bases in the middle. Here the CDR3 DNA reads TGCAGTGCTAGACCGAAAGCCTCCTACGAGCAGTACGTC. This gives the protein CSARPKASYEQYV.

The genes are TRBV20-1 and TRBJ2-1; the match to TRBD2 covers 9 bases. This CDR3 comprises 14 residues. From germline, CDR1 is DFQATT and CDR2 SNEGSKA (reference sequence). Unmatched junction bases numbered 2, after V lost 5 bases and J lost 0 bases. The chain's CDR3 is CSALSGSSYNEQFF. The CDR3 nucleotides read TGCAGTGCTCTTAGCGGGAGCTCCTACAATGAGCAGTTCTTC.

The rearrangement links TRBV5-1 to TRBJ1-2, with a possible D match to TRBD1 (5 bases). The V and J ends lost 3 bases and 0 bases respectively, with 12 bases between them. Per the germline V gene, CDR1 is SGHRS and CDR2 is YFSETQ. CDR3 length: 15 amino acids. The CDR3 nucleotides are TGCGCCAGCAGCTCCGGGGGAATGACTAACTATGGCTACACCTTC. Protein product: CASSSGGMTNYGYTF.

In this sample, this clonotype turned up many times. This chain connects TRBV4-2 to TRBJ2-2; TRBD2 matches 8 bases. The CDR3 contains 19 residues. The germline CDR1 and CDR2 sequences are LGHNA and YNFKEQ. Losses at the gene ends were 0 bases for V and 7 bases for J; bases not matched to a gene: 16. This CDR3 is CASSQEGGGRSSYGGELFF. The CDR3 nucleotides are TGTGCCAGCAGCCAAGAAGGTGGCGGGAGGTCCAGTTACGGCGGGGAGCTGTTTTTT.

V is TRBV29-1 and J is TRBJ2-3, with D possibly TRBD1 on 5 matching bases. The CDR3 loop spans 12 amino acids. V was pared by 3 bases and J by 6 bases, with 10 bases between. CDR1 is SQVTM, CDR2 ANQGSEA, per germline. CDR3 sequence (DNA): TGCAGCGTTGATTGGGCAGGGGATACGCAGTATTTT. Its protein product is CSVDWAGDTQYF.

The chain recombines TRBV5-1 with TRBJ2-1; 7 bases map to TRBD2. Germline V gene lookup returns CDR1 SGHRS and CDR2 YFSETQ. V lost 5 bases to trimming and J lost 1 base; unmatched junction nucleotides: 6. The CDR3 length is 15 residues. CDR3 loop: CASRAGTTSYNEQFF. The CDR3 region has the DNA TGCGCCAGCAGAGCCGGGACTACTTCCTACAATGAGCAGTTCTTC.

V and J are TRBV5-6 and TRBJ2-2, with unresolved D. V gave up 2 bases and J gave up 3 bases, with 14 bases separating them. This CDR3 region has 16 residues. Germline loops: CDR1 SGHDT, CDR2 YYEEEE. The CDR3 is CASSFSTVRDTGELFF. For the CDR3, the DNA is TGTGCCAGCAGCTTCAGCACAGTTCGGGACACCGGGGAGCTGTTTTTT.

The J gene is TRBJ2-3, the V gene TRBV12-3 or TRBV12-4, with D perhaps being TRBD1 or TRBD2 (5 bases each). The CDR3 spans 15 residues. Trimming pared 5 bases from V and 5 bases from J, leaving 17 bases between. The CDR3 loop is CASSPSGQGGDTQYF. For the CDR3, the DNA is TGTGCCAGCAGTCCGTCGGGGCAGGGTGGAGATACGCAGTATTTT.

This clonotype was detected many times. The chain joins TRBV12-3 or TRBV12-4 to TRBJ1-2, with unresolved D. V was shortened by 3 bases and J by 4 bases, with 9 bases between the two germline ends. The CDR3 has 13 amino acids. CDR3 DNA sequence: TGTGCCAGCAGTTTTGGGGTCGGCTATGGCTACACCTTC. It encodes CASSFGVGYGYTF.

The gene calls are TRBV27 and TRBJ2-2; 8 bases are a match to TRBD1. J was trimmed by 4 bases and V by 4 bases; bases with no gene match: 2. The CDR3 has 14 amino acids. The germline gives CDR1 MNHEY, CDR2 SMNVEV (reference sequence). CDR3 loop: CASSSTGGTGELFF. The CDR3, as DNA: TGTGCCAGCAGTTCCACAGGGGGCACCGGGGAGCTGTTTTTT.

The V and J genes are TRBV7-6 and TRBJ1-4, with TRBD1 matching over 8 bases. J was trimmed by 7 bases and V by 1 base; bases with no gene match: 8. The CDR3 covers 16 residues. Germline V gives CDR1 SGHVS, CDR2 FNYEAQ. The CDR3 loop is CASSLVRGQVFEKLFF. DNA for the CDR3: TGTGCCAGCAGCTTAGTTCGGGGACAGGTTTTTGAAAAACTGTTTTTT. The whole variable domain, remainder taken from reference TRBV7-6 and TRBJ1-4, is GAGVSQSPRYKVTKRGQDVALRCDPISGHVSLYWYRQALGQGPEFLTYFNYEAQQDKSGLPNDRFSAERPEGSISTLTIQRTEQRDSAMYRCASSLVRGQVFEKLFFGSGTQLSVL.

This rearrangement joins TRBV18 to TRBJ2-2, with D perhaps TRBD1 (6 bases). The CDR3 runs 15 residues. V lost 5 bases and J lost 5, with 15 bases in between. Germline CDR1 KGHSH, CDR2 LQKENI. CDR3 sequence (DNA): TGTGCCAGCTCATCGGACAGCTTCTCTACCGGGGAGCTGTTTTTT. This encodes CASSSDSFSTGELFF. Based on the CDR3 plus reference TRBV18 and TRBJ2-2, the full variable domain is NAGVMQNPRHLVRRRGQEARLRCSPMKGHSHVYWYRQLPEEGLKFMVYLQKENIIDESGMPKERFSAEFPKEGPSILRIQQVVRGDSAAYFCASSSDSFSTGELFFGEGSRLTVL.

The chain links TRBV7-9 to TRBJ2-7; no clear D gene. The CDR3 loop spans 14 amino acids. The germline V and J ends were trimmed by 5 bases and 3 bases, with 14 bases remaining between them. Germline CDR1 and CDR2: SEHNR and FQNEAQ (reference sequence). The CDR3 DNA sequence: TGTGCCAGCAGCCGAGACCTACTCCTCTACGAGCAGTACTTC. Translating it yields CASSRDLLLYEQYF. The variable domain in full, with the rest retrieved from reference TRBV7-9 and TRBJ2-7, is DTGVSQNPRHKITKRGQNVTFRCDPISEHNRLYWYRQTLGQGPEFLTYFQNEAQLEKSRLLSDRFSAERPKGSFSTLEIQRTEQGDSAMYLCASSRDLLLYEQYFGPGTRLTVT.

This sequence joins TRBV4-1 and TRBJ1-1; 9 bases map to TRBD1. J gave up 6 bases and V 4 bases, and 9 bases lay outside the gene matches. The length of the CDR3 is 15 residues. Germline V gene lookup returns CDR1 MGHRA and CDR2 YSYEKL. CDR3 bases: TGCGCCAGCAGCCTTCAAGGGACAGGGCCTTCTGAAGCTTTCTTT. The encoded protein is CASSLQGTGPSEAFF.

This clonotype was detected only a few times. The chain carries TRBV4-2 and TRBJ2-3; D perhaps matches TRBD2 (6 bases). The CDR3 runs 17 residues. Trimming took 1 base from V and 0 from J, leaving 14 bases between them. The V gene's germline CDR1 is LGHNA and CDR2 YNFKEQ. CDR3 bases: TGTGCCAGCAGCCAAGGCGGGGCGGAGTTTAGCACAGATACGCAGTATTTT. It specifies CASSQGGAEFSTDTQYF.

The chain is built from TRBV29-1 and TRBJ2-5, with a tentative D call TRBD1 (6 bases). V lost 1 base, J lost 1 base, and 25 bases lay in between. The CDR3 spans 19 residues. Germline V gene lookup returns CDR1 SQVTM and CDR2 ANQGSEA. CDR3 protein: CSVEVPREGGFAPQETQYF. The CDR3 coding sequence is TGCAGCGTTGAAGTACCCCGGGAAGGGGGTTTTGCCCCCCAAGAGACCCAGTACTTC. Filled out from reference TRBV29-1 and TRBJ2-5, the complete variable domain reads SAVISQKPSRDICQRGTSLTIQCQVDSQVTMMFWYRQQPGQSLTLIATANQGSEATYESGFVIDKFPISRPNLTFSTLTVSNMSPEDSSIYLCSVEVPREGGFAPQETQYFGPGTRLLVL.